This T cell receptor beta chain was identified during a study of blood T cells in healthy people across ages. Across the study: About one barcoded beta molecule per two T cells came from capture by template switching. Study results and limitations: When set beside aged donors, long-lived donors presented more naive CD4+ cells and higher diversity. Per million T cells, TCR beta diversity dropped roughly linearly as age increased.

Donors ranged from roughly 6 to 90 years old and were healthy Caucasians in Russia. As to this clonotype: Its antigen is currently unknown.

Using a J-beta primer mix together with a sample-barcoded 5' primer, a second PCR was run for about 6 to 12 cycles. TCRdb re-called the 5' RACE reads with MiXCR, one entry per CDR3 protein. The table has hundreds of thousands of distinct CDR3 sequences, 45% to 50% seen once; the top ten hold 30% to 40%. The clonotype comes from a woman aged 55-69 years in good health. Sequenced sample: blood.

CDR3: CASSGTGLLTF. CDR3 nucleotides: TGTGCCAGCAGCGGGACAGGACTTCTGACTTTC. V is TRBV5-6 and J is TRBJ2-6, with 8 nucleotides matching TRBD1. CDR3 length: 11 amino acids. With V trimmed by 4 bases and J by 16 bases, 4 bases remained unmatched. CDR1 and CDR2 (germline): SGHDT, YYEEEE. The full variable domain, its missing parts supplied by reference TRBV5-6 and TRBJ2-6, is DAGVTQSPTHLIKTRGQQVTLRCSPKSGHDTVSWYQQALGQGPQFIFQYYEEEERQRGNFPDRFSGHQFPNYSSELNVNALLLGDSALYLCASSGTGLLTFGAGSRLTVL.